The present entry profiles one TCR beta chain with its context. The clone's antigen remains unknown. No much larger clone exists at a distance of one base, and base qualities are not known. These data come from a study of PD-1 blockade in mismatch repair-deficient tumors (dated by TCRdb to about 2017). At the level of the whole study: Between late 2013 and September 2016, 90 or so consecutive patients with some 12 mismatch repair-deficient cancer types, all previously treated and progressing, were enrolled in the trial. Deep sequencing of TCR CDR3 regions was used to track tumor-associated T cell clones in peripheral blood of patients responding to PD-1 blockade. Study-level results and caveats: Clones residing in the tumor, which were often undetectable in blood before treatment, expanded quickly after pembrolizumab and then contracted, generally before radiologic responses.

V is cut by 7 bases and J by 13 bases, and the space between the germline ends is 14 bases. CDR1 and CDR2, per the germline V gene, are SNHLY and FYNNEI. The CDR3, cysteine through phenylalanine, is 11 amino acids long. The kept DNA is CDR3 alone, 33 bases in frame from the first base. For each enrolled patient, mismatch repair deficiency was established using either polymerase chain reaction or immunohistochemistry. TCR sequencing was performed for a few patients who responded to pembrolizumab therapy. The phase II trial prospectively tested pembrolizumab PD-1 blockade in advanced mismatch repair-deficient cancers regardless of tissue of origin. Peripheral blood T cell samples were collected serially, before PD-1 blockade began and at several time points afterward. Blood sampling times were reported as weeks after the first pembrolizumab dose. The method behind the library was the immunoSEQ multiplex PCR assay. TCRdb took over this immuneACCESS table, retaining in-frame rearrangements with V and J assigned. Such tables are incomplete; in checked studies, under half of the missing clones stem from an unresolved V gene, and the remainder is unexplained. This sample gives 90,000 to 130,000 clones in total; over 65% of them show up just once. Jointly, the top ten make up 4.5% to 5.5% of the sample.

This TCR was recovered from an adult with mismatch repair-deficient cancer. The material sequenced was peripheral blood, taken roughly 13 months after starting pembrolizumab. The rearranged chain carries TRBV2 and TRBJ2-1; the D segment cannot be called with confidence. DNA sequence: TGTGCCAGCACTGGGCGGTACTCACAGTTCTTC. This encodes CASTGRYSQFF. This CDR3, with the reference TRBV2 and TRBJ2-1 proteins standing in past its ends, gives the full variable domain EPEVTQTPSHQVTQMGQEVILRCVPISNHLYFYWYRQILGQKVEFLVSFYNNEISEKSEIFDDQFSVERPDGSNFTLKIRSTKLEDSAMYFCASTGRYSQFFGPGTRLTVL.